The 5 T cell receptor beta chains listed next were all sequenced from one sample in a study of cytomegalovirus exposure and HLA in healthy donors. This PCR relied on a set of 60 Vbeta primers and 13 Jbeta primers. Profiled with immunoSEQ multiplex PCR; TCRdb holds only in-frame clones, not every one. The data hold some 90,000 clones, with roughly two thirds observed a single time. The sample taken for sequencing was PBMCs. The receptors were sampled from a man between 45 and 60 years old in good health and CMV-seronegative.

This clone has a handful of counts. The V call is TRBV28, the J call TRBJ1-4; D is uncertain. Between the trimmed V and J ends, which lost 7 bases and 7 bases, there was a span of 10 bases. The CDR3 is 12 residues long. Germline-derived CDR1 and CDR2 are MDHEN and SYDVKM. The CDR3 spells CASIGLGEKLFF. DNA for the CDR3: TGTGCCAGCATCGGCCTAGGTGAAAAACTGTTTTTT.

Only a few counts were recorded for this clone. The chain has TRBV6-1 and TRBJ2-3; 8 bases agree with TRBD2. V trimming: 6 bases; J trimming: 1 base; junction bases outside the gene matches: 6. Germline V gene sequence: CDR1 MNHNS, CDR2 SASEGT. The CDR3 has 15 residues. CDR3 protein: CASSGSGGGTDTQYF. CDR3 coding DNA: TGTGCCAGCAGCGGAAGCGGGGGCGGCACAGATACGCAGTATTTT.

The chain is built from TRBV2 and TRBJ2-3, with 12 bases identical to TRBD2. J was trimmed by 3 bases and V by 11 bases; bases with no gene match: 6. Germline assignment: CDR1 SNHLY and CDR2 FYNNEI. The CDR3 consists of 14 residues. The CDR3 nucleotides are TGTGCCGGATCGACTAGCGGGAGAACAGATACGCAGTATTTT. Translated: CAGSTSGRTDTQYF.

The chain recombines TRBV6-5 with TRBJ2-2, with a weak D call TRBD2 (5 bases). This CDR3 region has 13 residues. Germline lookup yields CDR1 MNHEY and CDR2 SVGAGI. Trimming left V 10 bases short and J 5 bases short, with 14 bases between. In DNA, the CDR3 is TGTGCCACCCATACCCCGGGGACCGGGGAGCTGTTTTTT. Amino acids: CATHTPGTGELFF.

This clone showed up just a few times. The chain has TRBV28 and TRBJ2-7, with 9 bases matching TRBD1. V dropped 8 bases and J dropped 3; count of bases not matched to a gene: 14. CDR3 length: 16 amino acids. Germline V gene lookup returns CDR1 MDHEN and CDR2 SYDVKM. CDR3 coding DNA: TGTGCCAGCCAAGGACAGGGGCCTGCAGGCTACTACGAGCAGTACTTC. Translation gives CASQGQGPAGYYEQYF.